This note documents a single T cell receptor (beta chain) sequence. This sample is part of a study of blood T cell repertoires in COVID-19. Sequencing was performed with immunoSEQ multiplex PCR; in TCRdb, only in-frame clones are kept and a portion is missing. The data hold around 220,000 clones, with around four fifths observed a single time. The CDR3 sequence is 15 residues long. Germline V CDR1 and CDR2: SGHNT, YYREEE (reference sequence). The V and J ends lost 4 bases and 2 bases, in that order; junction bases with no gene match: 5. The receptor comes from a man aged 25-40 years with active or convalescent COVID-19. Sequenced input: peripheral blood. This chain links TRBV5-4 with TRBJ2-7, with 11 nucleotides matching TRBD1. DNA for the CDR3: TGTGCCAGCAGCGTGGGGACAGGGGGAACCTACGAGCAGTACTTC. It is translated as CASSVGTGGTYEQYF.